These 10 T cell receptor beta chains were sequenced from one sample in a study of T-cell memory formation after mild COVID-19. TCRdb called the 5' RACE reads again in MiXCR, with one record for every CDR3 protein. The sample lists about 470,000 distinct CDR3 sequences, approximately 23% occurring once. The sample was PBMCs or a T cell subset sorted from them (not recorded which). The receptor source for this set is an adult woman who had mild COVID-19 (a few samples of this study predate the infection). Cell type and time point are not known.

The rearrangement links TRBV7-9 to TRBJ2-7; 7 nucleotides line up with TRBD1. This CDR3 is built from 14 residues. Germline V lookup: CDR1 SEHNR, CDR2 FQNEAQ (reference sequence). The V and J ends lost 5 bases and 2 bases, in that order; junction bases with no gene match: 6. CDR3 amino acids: CASSPTGNTYEQYF. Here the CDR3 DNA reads TGTGCCAGCAGCCCGACAGGGAACACCTACGAGCAGTACTTC.

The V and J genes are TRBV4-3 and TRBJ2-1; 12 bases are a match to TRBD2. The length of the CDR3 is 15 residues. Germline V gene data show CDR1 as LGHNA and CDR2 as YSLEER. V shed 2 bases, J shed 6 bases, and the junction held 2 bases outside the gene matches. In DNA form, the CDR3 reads TGCGCCAGCAGCCAACCTAGCGGGAGGGCCAATGAGCAGTTCTTC. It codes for CASSQPSGRANEQFF.

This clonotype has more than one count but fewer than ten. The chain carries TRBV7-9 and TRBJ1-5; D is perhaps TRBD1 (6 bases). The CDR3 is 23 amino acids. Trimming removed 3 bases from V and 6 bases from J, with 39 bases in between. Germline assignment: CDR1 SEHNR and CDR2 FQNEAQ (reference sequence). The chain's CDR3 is CASSLSGPPGGSGITGYSQPQHF. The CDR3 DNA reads TGTGCCAGCAGCTTGTCGGGCCCGCCCGGCGGTTCTGGCATTACAGGGTACAGTCAGCCCCAGCATTTT.

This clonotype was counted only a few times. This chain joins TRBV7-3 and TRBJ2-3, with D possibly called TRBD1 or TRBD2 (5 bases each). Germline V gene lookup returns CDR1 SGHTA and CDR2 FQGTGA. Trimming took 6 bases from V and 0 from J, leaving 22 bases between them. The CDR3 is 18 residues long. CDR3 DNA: TGTGCCAGCAGTCCCGGGGCCGTCGCGAGGCCCAGCACAGATACGCAGTATTTT. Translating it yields CASSPGAVARPSTDTQYF.

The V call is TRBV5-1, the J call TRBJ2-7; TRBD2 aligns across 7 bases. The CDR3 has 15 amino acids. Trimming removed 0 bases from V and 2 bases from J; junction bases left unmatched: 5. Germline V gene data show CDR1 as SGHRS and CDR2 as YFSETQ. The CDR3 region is CASSLAMAGAYEQYF. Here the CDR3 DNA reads TGCGCCAGCAGCTTGGCTATGGCGGGGGCCTACGAGCAGTACTTC.

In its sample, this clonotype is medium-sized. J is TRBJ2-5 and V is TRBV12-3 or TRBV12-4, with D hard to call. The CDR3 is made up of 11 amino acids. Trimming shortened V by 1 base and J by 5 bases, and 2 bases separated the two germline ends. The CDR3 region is CASSLGETQYF. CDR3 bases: TGTGCCAGCAGTTTAGGCGAGACCCAGTACTTC.

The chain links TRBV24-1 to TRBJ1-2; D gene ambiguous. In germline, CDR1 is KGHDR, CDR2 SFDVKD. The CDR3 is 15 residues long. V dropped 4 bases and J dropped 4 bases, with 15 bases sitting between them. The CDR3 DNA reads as TGTGCCACCAGTGAGTCAGGTCGGGAGTCCTATGGCTACACCTTC. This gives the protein CATSESGRESYGYTF.

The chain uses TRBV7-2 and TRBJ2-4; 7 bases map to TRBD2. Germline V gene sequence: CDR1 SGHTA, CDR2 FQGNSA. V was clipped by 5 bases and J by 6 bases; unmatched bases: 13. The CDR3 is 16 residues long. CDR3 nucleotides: TGTGCCAGCAGCCCCCTGGGAGGGTGGGTCAGAAACATTCAGTACTTC. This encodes CASSPLGGWVRNIQYF. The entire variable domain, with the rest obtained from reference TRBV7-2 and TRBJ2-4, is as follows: GAGVSQSPSNKVTEKGKDVELRCDPISGHTALYWYRQSLGQGLEFLIYFQGNSAPDKSGLPSDRFSAERTGGSVSTLTIQRTQQEDSAVYLCASSPLGGWVRNIQYFGAGTRLSVL.

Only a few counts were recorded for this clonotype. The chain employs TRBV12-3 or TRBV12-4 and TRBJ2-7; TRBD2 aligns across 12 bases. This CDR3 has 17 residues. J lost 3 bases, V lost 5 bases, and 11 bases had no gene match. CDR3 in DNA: TGTGCCAGCAGTCTACGGAATGGACTAGCGGGGCTCTACGAGCAGTACTTC. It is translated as CASSLRNGLAGLYEQYF.

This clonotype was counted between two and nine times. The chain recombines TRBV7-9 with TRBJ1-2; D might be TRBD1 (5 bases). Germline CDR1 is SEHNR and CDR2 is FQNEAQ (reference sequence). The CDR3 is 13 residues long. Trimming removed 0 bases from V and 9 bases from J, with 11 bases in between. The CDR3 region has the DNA TGTGCCAGCAGCTTAGCGGGGCGCACTAGCTACACCTTC. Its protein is CASSLAGRTSYTF.